Sequencing of this TCR beta chain was carried out in a study of siplizumab effects on memory and regulatory T cells. This clone showed up just once. Its cognate antigen is unknown. Unstimulated naive, memory, effector memory and TEMRA subsets were also sequenced, drawn from a few donor pairs. Study conclusions and caveats: The study found that mappable alloreactive CD4+ clones averaged approximately 69% Treg-derived with siplizumab and under 35% in controls. The study found that siplizumab significantly reduced alloreactive sequences traceable to unstimulated CD4+ memory cells.

Assay: immunoSEQ multiplex PCR; the TCRdb copy retains only in-frame clones and omits some. The data contain some 100,000 clones, 96% of them singletons. This clonotype was sampled from a human donor in good health. Material: naive CD4+ T cells sorted from blood.

DNA for the CDR3: TGTGCCAGCAGGTACAGGTCCGGCAATCAGCCCCAGCATTTT. It yields the protein CASRYRSGNQPQHF. This chain joins TRBV6-4 and TRBJ1-5, with D possibly being TRBD1 (5 bases). Germline CDR1 reads MRHNA; CDR2 reads SNTAGT. V lost 6 bases and J lost 2, with 11 bases in between. The CDR3 loop spans 14 amino acids.